Reported below is one T cell receptor (beta chain). The sample belongs to a study of blood T cell repertoires in COVID-19. The CDR3 consists of 14 residues. V lost 3 bases to trimming and J lost 10 bases; unmatched junction nucleotides: 3. The germline gives CDR1 MRHNA, CDR2 SNTAGT. Assay used: immunoSEQ multiplex PCR; TCRdb lists only in-frame clones, some missing. This table has about 210,000 clones, around 80% appearing once. V and J are TRBV6-4 and TRBJ2-1, with 13 bases matching TRBD2. Specimen: peripheral blood. The source is a woman in her sixties or seventies with acute or convalescent COVID-19. This CDR3 reads CASSEETSGGEQFF. The CDR3 region has the DNA TGTGCCAGCAGTGAAGAGACTAGCGGGGGGGAGCAGTTCTTC.